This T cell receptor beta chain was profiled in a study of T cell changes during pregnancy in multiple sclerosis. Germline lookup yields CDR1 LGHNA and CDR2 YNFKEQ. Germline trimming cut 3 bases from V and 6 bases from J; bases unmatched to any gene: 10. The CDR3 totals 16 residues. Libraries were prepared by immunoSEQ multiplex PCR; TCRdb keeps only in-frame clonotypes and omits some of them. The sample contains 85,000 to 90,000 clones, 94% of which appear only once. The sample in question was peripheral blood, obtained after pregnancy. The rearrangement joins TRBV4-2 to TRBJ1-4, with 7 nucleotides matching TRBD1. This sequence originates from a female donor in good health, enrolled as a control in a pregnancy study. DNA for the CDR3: TGTGCCAGCAGCCAGTCCATCGACAGGGTCGATGAAAAACTGTTTTTT. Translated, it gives CASSQSIDRVDEKLFF.